One and the same sample provided the 12 T cell receptor beta chains below, sequenced in a study of T cells in women clearing cervical HPV infection. Some clones are missing from TCRdb's copy, which holds only in-frame ones; the method was immunoSEQ multiplex PCR. This listing includes about 39,000 clones. The sample taken for sequencing was blood buffy coat. The source is a woman between 18 and 70 years old with a cervical HPV16 infection that either progressed to CIN3+ or cleared (not recorded which).

For this clone: The CDR3 end is not reached by the read, which stops 3 residues before it; the germline J gene fills it in. This chain connects TRBV5-4 to TRBJ1-2; 8 bases map to TRBD1. The V gene's germline CDR1 is SGHNT and CDR2 YYREEE (reference sequence). After removal of 5 bases from V and 2 bases from J, the junction contained 5 bases not matched to a gene. This CDR3 has 14 amino acids. This CDR3 is CASRSGQGNYGYTF. The DNA read from the CDR3 is TGTGCCAGCAGGTCTGGACAGGGAAACTATGGC.

Regarding this clone: The read finishes 3 residues shy of the CDR3 end, and the germline J gene is used to complete it. V and J are TRBV20-1 and TRBJ1-1; 7 bases map to TRBD1. V dropped 0 bases and J dropped 0; count of bases not matched to a gene: 4. This CDR3 region has 15 residues. CDR1 DFQATT and CDR2 SNEGSKA come from the germline V gene (reference sequence). CDR3 region: CSAREGQFMNTEAFF. CDR3 bases read: TGCAGTGCTAGAGAGGGACAGTTTATGAACACTGAA.

For this clone: The read finishes 3 residues shy of the CDR3 end, and the germline J gene is used to complete it. Other DNA sequences in this sample translate to the same CDR3. The rearrangement links TRBV20-1 to TRBJ2-3; TRBD2 matches 8 bases. This CDR3 comprises 14 residues. The germline V gene encodes CDR1 DFQATT and CDR2 SNEGSKA (reference sequence). V was clipped by 3 bases and J by 1 base; unmatched bases: 3. This chain's CDR3 is CSARDSGGTDTQYF. Partial CDR3 DNA: TGCAGTGCTAGGGATAGCGGGGGCACAGATACG.

Points on this clone: The read halts 3 residues ahead of the CDR3 end, with the missing end drawn from the germline J gene. The chain couples TRBV6-4 to TRBJ2-1, with 9 bases lining up with TRBD2. The trim removed 4 bases at V and 4 bases at J, leaving 2 bases unmatched. The germline gives CDR1 MRHNA, CDR2 SNTAGT. The CDR3 spans 14 residues. CDR3 bases read: TGTGCCAGCAGTGTCCTAGCGGGATACAATGAG. Its translation: CASSVLAGYNE. The whole CDR3 is CASSVLAGYNEQFF.

Remarks on this clone: The CDR3 end lies 3 residues beyond the end of the read and is filled in from the germline J gene. The gene calls are TRBV2 and TRBJ2-7, with 12 bases fitting TRBD1. The CDR3 is made up of 14 amino acids. CDR1 is SNHLY and CDR2 is FYNNEI in the germline V gene. The ends lost 7 bases at V and 6 bases at J; junction bases unmatched: 7. The part of the CDR3 DNA that was read is TGTGCCAGCATCTCCGGGACAGGGGGCTCCGAG. Amino acids: CASISGTGGSE. The full CDR3 is CASISGTGGSEQYF.

Comments on this clone: The CDR3 is cut off 3 residues early in the read; its end comes from the germline J gene. The chain uses TRBV7-9 and TRBJ1-1; D possibly corresponds to TRBD1 (6 bases). Germline V gives CDR1 SEHNR, CDR2 FQNEAQ (reference sequence). The CDR3 contains 14 residues. Trimming removed 4 bases at V and 2 bases at J, with 11 bases between. The CDR3 protein is CASSYQGINTEAFF. CDR3 DNA, as far as it was read: TGTGCCAGCAGCTATCAGGGGATTAACACTGAA.

A remark on this clone: The read falls 3 residues short of the CDR3 end, and the missing part is taken from the germline J gene. The J gene is TRBJ2-5, the V gene TRBV6-2 or TRBV6-3; D might be TRBD1 (5 bases). CDR3 length equals 14 residues. The germline V gene encodes CDR1 MNHEY and CDR2 SVGEGT. Trimming left V 5 bases short and J 4 bases short, with 14 bases between. The CDR3 sequence is CASSIQVLGETQYF. The CDR3 bases that were read are TGTGCCAGCAGTATACAGGTTTTGGGAGAGACC.

Of note for this clone: The read ends 3 residues before the CDR3 terminus; that terminus is restored from the germline J gene. V gene TRBV2 combines with J gene TRBJ1-3; 10 bases are a match to TRBD1. Germline V gives CDR1 SNHLY, CDR2 FYNNEI. The trim removed 4 bases at V and 0 bases at J, leaving 0 bases unmatched. The CDR3 extends over 15 amino acids. CDR3 sequence: CASSGTGGSGNTIYF. The part of the CDR3 DNA that was read is TGTGCCAGCAGTGGGACAGGGGGCTCTGGAAACACC. The full variable domain, completed using reference TRBV2 and TRBJ1-3, is EPEVTQTPSHQVTQMGQEVILRCVPISNHLYFYWYRQILGQKVEFLVSFYNNEISEKSEIFDDQFSVERPDGSNFTLKIRSTKLEDSAMYFCASSGTGGSGNTIYFGEGSWLTVV.

On this clone: The read ends 3 residues before the CDR3 terminus; that terminus is restored from the germline J gene. The chain employs TRBV5-1 and TRBJ2-2; D gene ambiguous. This CDR3 has 14 amino acids. Germline CDR1 and CDR2: SGHRS and YFSETQ. The germline V and J ends were trimmed by 0 bases and 1 base, with 4 bases remaining between them. CDR3 loop: CASSLGQNTGELFF. The part of the CDR3 DNA that was read is TGCGCCAGCAGCTTGGGACAGAACACCGGGGAG.

A word on this clone: The CDR3 end falls 3 residues outside the read, so it is completed with the germline J gene. The rearrangement links TRBV7-3 to TRBJ2-3; tentatively, D is TRBD1 (6 bases). Germline lookup yields CDR1 SGHTA and CDR2 FQGTGA. With 4 bases removed from V and 1 base from J, the gap between germline ends came to 12 bases. The CDR3 is made up of 15 amino acids. The sequenced CDR3 bases are TGTGCCAGCAGCTCCGGGACAAGTCGCACAGATACG. Translation: CASSSGTSRTDT. The whole CDR3 sequence reads CASSSGTSRTDTQYF.

Comments on this clone: The CDR3 end lies 3 residues beyond the end of the read and is filled in from the germline J gene. This sequence joins TRBV7-2 and TRBJ1-1, with D uncertain. The ends were cut back, 5 bases at V and 4 bases at J, with 14 bases in the middle. The CDR3 contains 14 residues. From germline, CDR1 is SGHTA and CDR2 FQGNSA. The CDR3 loop reads CASSPTRGSTEAFF. The DNA read from the CDR3 is TGTGCCAGCAGCCCTACTCGCGGGAGCACTGAA.

In the case of this clone: Read sequence stops 3 residues before the CDR3 end, and the germline J gene provides the missing end. The chain links TRBV30 to TRBJ1-6; D remains unclear. The germline V gene has CDR1 GTSNPN and CDR2 SVGIG (reference sequence). Trimming removed 5 bases from V and 11 bases from J, with 10 bases in between. The CDR3 sequence is 11 residues long. CDR3 sequence reads: CAWDTDTPLHF. Partial CDR3 DNA: TGTGCCTGGGACACCGATACACCC. The variable domain in full, completed from reference TRBV30 and TRBJ1-6, reads SQTIHQWPATLVQPVGSPLSLECTVEGTSNPNLYWYRQAAGRGLQLLFYSVGIGQISSEVPQNLSASRPQDRQFILSSKKLLLSDSGFYLCAWDTDTPLHFGNGTRLTVT.